This T cell receptor (beta chain) comes out of a study of blood T cell repertoires in COVID-19. Study background: PBMCs, B-cell-depleted T cells, or T cells provided the cDNA or gDNA that made up the material.

The method was immunoSEQ multiplex PCR; TCRdb's version includes in-frame clones alone and lacks a portion of them. The repertoire holds roughly 52,000 clones, with almost 90% as singletons. V was cut by 2 bases and J by 5 bases, with 12 bases left in between. Germline V CDR1 and CDR2: SGHTA, FQGTGA. CDR3 length equals 15 residues. The source of this sequence is a man in his 60s with active COVID-19. The sample was peripheral blood. V usage is TRBV7-3 and J usage is TRBJ2-2, with no clear D. The CDR3 loop reads CASSLLAGETGELFF. The CDR3 region has the DNA TGTGCCAGCAGCTTACTTGCAGGCGAAACCGGGGAGCTGTTTTTT.